This T cell receptor beta chain derives from a study of cytomegalovirus exposure and HLA in healthy donors. Study results and limitations: The study recorded about 160 TCR beta chains that were cytomegalovirus-associated. Three chains tied to CMV proved CMV antigen-specific in vitro.

Points on this clone: Its antigen remains unknown.

Donors were drawn from the approximately 120-subject validation cohort, separate from the 666-subject first cohort. The repertoire was sequenced with immunoSEQ multiplex PCR; TCRdb's copy has only in-frame clones and lacks some. The sample lists over 120,000 clones; about 87% were seen once. Specimen: PBMCs. This TCR came from a man aged 18 to 35 in good health and CMV-seropositive.

In DNA, the CDR3 is TGTGCCAGCAGCTCCGGGACAGAAGACTATGGCTACACCTTC. It specifies CASSSGTEDYGYTF. The V call is TRBV13, the J call TRBJ1-2; 7 bases agree with TRBD1. Germline CDR1 and CDR2: PRHDT and FYEKMQ (reference sequence). This CDR3 contains 14 residues. J lost 3 bases, V lost 4 bases, and 5 bases had no gene match.